Listed below are T cell receptor beta chains from one sample, sequenced in a study of CD4 T cell repertoires in COVID-19. Profiling relied on immunoSEQ multiplex PCR, and the TCRdb table lists in-frame clones only, not all of them. Altogether over 75,000 clones are present, under 90% being singletons, with the ten largest covering roughly 0.5%. The starting material was CD4+ T cells from peripheral blood, obtained after recovery from COVID-19. These receptor sequences come from a human donor who had COVID-19. Each CDR3 is given with its conserved first and last residue. D genes are given only for firm matches. Rows may omit the clone size; those that give it use once, few, many or a size class.

>TRBJ2-7|-|TRBV6-5|TRBD2
TGTGCCAGCATAGTGGGACTAGCGGGCGAGCAGTACTTC
CASIVGLAGEQYF
>TRBJ2-5|once|TRBV1|-
TGCACCAGCAGCCAAGAATGGGCGGGGACTTCACAAGAGACCCAGTACTTC
CTSSQEWAGTSQETQYF
>TRBJ2-3|-|TRBV5-4|-
TGTGCCAGCAGCTTGGGCTACAGCACAGATACGCAGTATTTT
CASSLGYSTDTQYF
>TRBJ1-1|once|TRBV11-2|TRBD1
TGTGCCAGCAGCGTGACAGGGGGAACTTTCTTT
CASSVTGGTFF
>TRBJ2-7|-|TRBV6-5|-
TGTGCCGGAAGGAATCGCAACTCCTACGAGCAGTACTTC
CAGRNRNSYEQYF
>TRBJ1-2|once|TRBV4-1|TRBD1
TGCGCCAGCAGCCAAGTTCGGACAGGGAACTATGGCTACACCTTC
CASSQVRTGNYGYTF
>TRBJ2-4|-|TRBV29-1|-
TGCAGCGTTGACTCCTTGGCAAACATTCAGTACTTC
CSVDSLANIQYF
>TRBJ1-1|-|TRBV28|-
TGTGCCAGCAGTTCCTCGGACGGATCTACCTACACTGAAGCTTTCTTT
CASSSSDGSTYTEAFF
>TRBJ2-1|-|TRBV3-1/TRBV3-2|TRBD2
TGTGCCAGCAGCCCGGGACTAGCGAAAATGCATGAGCAGTTCTTC
CASSPGLAKMHEQFF
>TRBJ1-1|-|TRBV3-1/TRBV3-2|-
TGTGCCAGCAGCCAAGTCGCCTTCGGGACCAGGAACACTGAAGCTTTCTTT
CASSQVAFGTRNTEAFF
>TRBJ1-5|-|TRBV5-1|-
TGCGCCAGCAGCTTCGGAGGTGGTTTAGATCAGCCCCAGCATTTT
CASSFGGGLDQPQHF
>TRBJ1-2|-|TRBV6-5|-
TGTGCCAGCGGTAAGGGAGGCACCTCTAACTATGGCTACACCTTC
CASGKGGTSNYGYTF
>TRBJ1-1|-|TRBV5-6|-
TGTGCCAGCAGCTTGGTGGCCAGGAGATTGAACACTGAAGCTTTCTTT
CASSLVARRLNTEAFF
>TRBJ2-2|-|TRBV19|-
TGTGCCAGTAGTCTCACGACGAACACCGGGGAGCTGTTTTTT
CASSLTTNTGELFF
>TRBJ1-6|once|TRBV19|-
TGTGCCAGTAGTACCCGGACGGACGATAATTCACCCCTCCACTTT
CASSTRTDDNSPLHF
>TRBJ1-5|-|TRBV28|TRBD1
TGTGCCAGCAACTTCCTACCACAGGGGGGCAATCAGCCCCAGCATTTT
CASNFLPQGGNQPQHF
>TRBJ2-2|-|TRBV6-5|TRBD1
TGTGCCAGCCGAAACAGGGGTTGGGAGCTGTTTTTT
CASRNRGWELFF
>TRBJ1-1|few|TRBV19|TRBD1
TGTGCCAGTAGAAAGGGCAGGGGGACCACTGAAGCTTTCTTT
CASRKGRGTTEAFF
>TRBJ2-7|-|TRBV19|-
TGTGCCAGTAGTATTGATGGGACTCCAAACTACGAGCAGTACTTC
CASSIDGTPNYEQYF
>TRBJ1-5|-|TRBV19|-
TGTGCCAGTAGTTGGTGGGCAGGGGAGGTATTGGATCAGCCCCAGCATTTT
CASSWWAGEVLDQPQHF
>TRBJ1-2|-|TRBV19|-
TGTGCCAGTACCCGGGAGGTCTCCGGCTATGGCTACACCTTC
CASTREVSGYGYTF
>TRBJ2-5|-|TRBV9|-
TGTGCCAGCAGCGTAGGAGAGGAAGAGACCCAGTACTTC
CASSVGEEETQYF
>TRBJ1-1|-|TRBV5-8|-
TGTGCCAGCAGCATACCCAGGGGTTACACTGAAGCTTTCTTT
CASSIPRGYTEAFF
>TRBJ1-4|once|TRBV12-3/TRBV12-4|-
TGTGCCAGCAGGTATGGGGAACATGAAAAACTGTTTTTT
CASRYGEHEKLFF
>TRBJ1-5|-|TRBV28|TRBD1
TGTGCCAGCAGTCTGAACAGGGGGATCGACAATCAGCCCCAGCATTTT
CASSLNRGIDNQPQHF
>TRBJ2-1|-|TRBV28|TRBD1
TGTGCCAGCACCCTCGCCGGACAGGGTTTAGGTGAGCAGTTCTTC
CASTLAGQGLGEQFF
>TRBJ1-2|-|TRBV18|-
TGTGCCAGCTCACCATCACGGGCCGGACAGAAAAGCATACCTAACTATGGCTACACCTTC
CASSPSRAGQKSIPNYGYTF
>TRBJ2-5|-|TRBV10-3|-
TGTGCCATCAGTGAGAAGGGGGGCCTCCAAGAGACCCAGTACTTC
CAISEKGGLQETQYF
>TRBJ2-5|-|TRBV5-4|TRBD2
TGTGCCAGCAGCTTGGCCGCCGGACTAGCGGGAGGGGGTGAGACCCAGTACTTC
CASSLAAGLAGGGETQYF
>TRBJ2-1|-|TRBV4-1|-
TGCGCCAGCAGCCAAGATACAGGCGTCAATGAGCAGTTCTTC
CASSQDTGVNEQFF
>TRBJ1-2|-|TRBV7-2|-
TGTGCCAGCAGCTCGCAGGGTAACTATGGCTACACCTTC
CASSSQGNYGYTF
>TRBJ2-3|-|TRBV10-3|TRBD2
TGTGCCATCAGTGAGCCGAAGGCTAGCGGCACGCAGTATTTT
CAISEPKASGTQYF
>TRBJ2-3|-|TRBV3-1/TRBV3-2|TRBD2
TGTGCCAGCAGTACACGGGGGGTCACAGATACGCAGTATTTT
CASSTRGVTDTQYF
>TRBJ1-2|-|TRBV14|-
TGTGCCAGCAGCCAAGATAAGATCGGCTACACCTTC
CASSQDKIGYTF
>TRBJ2-2|-|TRBV12-5|TRBD1
TGTGCTAGTTCAGGGACAGGGTACACCGGGGAGCTGTTTTTT
CASSGTGYTGELFF
>TRBJ1-1|-|TRBV6-6|-
TGTGCCAGCAGCCCGGGGACCAGGAACACTGAAGCTTTCTTT
CASSPGTRNTEAFF
>TRBJ1-4|-|TRBV28|-
TGTGCCAGCAGTCCGCCCGGTCGGTCGACTAATGAAAAACTGTTTTTT
CASSPPGRSTNEKLFF
>TRBJ1-2|-|TRBV5-1|-
TGCGCCAGCAGCCTCGTCTCTGCAAACTATGGCTACACCTTC
CASSLVSANYGYTF
>TRBJ2-3|-|TRBV14|TRBD1
TGTGCCAGCAGCCAAGATTCTGGACAGGGATTGGATACGCAGTATTTT
CASSQDSGQGLDTQYF
>TRBJ1-1|few|TRBV19|-
TGTGCCAGTAGGCAACCGACAGGCCCGGGTACTGAAGCTTTCTTT
CASRQPTGPGTEAFF
>TRBJ2-7|-|TRBV12-2|-
TGTGCAAGTCGCTCGCCCCGGACTACCCCCGACCACGAGCAGTACTTC
CASRSPRTTPDHEQYF
>TRBJ2-5|-|TRBV12-5|-
TGTGCTAGTGGGCCCGGGACCCAACAAGAGACCCAGTACTTC
CASGPGTQQETQYF
>TRBJ1-3|-|TRBV10-2|TRBD1
TGCGCCAGCAGAGGGGGGACAGGGGCCTCTGGAAACACCATATATTTT
CASRGGTGASGNTIYF
>TRBJ1-2|-|TRBV7-3|TRBD1
TGTGCCAGCAGCCCGACCCAGGGGGGTGGTGGCTACACCTTC
CASSPTQGGGGYTF